Each of the 14 T cell receptor beta chains below was sequenced from the same sample in a study of blood T cells in healthy people across ages. With a J-beta primer mix and a sample-barcoded 5' primer, a second PCR ran roughly 6 to 11 cycles. TCRdb reprocessed the 5' RACE reads with MiXCR, giving one entry per CDR3 protein. Here the sample spans 750,000 to 850,000 distinct CDR3 sequences, 25% being singletons. This same sample was also part of a study on T cells of mothers and their children.

Sequences were obtained from blood. These receptors were collected from a boy between 10 and 17 years old in good health.

The rearrangement uses TRBV7-8 and TRBJ2-5, with 8 positions matching TRBD2. The germline gives CDR1 SGHVS, CDR2 FQNEAQ. This CDR3 has 16 residues. V dropped 2 bases and J dropped 5; count of bases not matched to a gene: 10. CDR3 sequence: CASSLTRGGYWETQYF. The CDR3 bases are TGTGCCAGCAGCTTAACTCGCGGGGGGTACTGGGAGACCCAGTACTTC.

With respect to this clonotype: A junction boundary mismatches the germline segment, possibly from a read error. The genes are TRBV12-3 or TRBV12-4 and TRBJ1-3; possible D gene TRBD1, 6 bases. The CDR3 runs 16 residues. Written as DNA, the CDR3 is TGTGTCAGCATCATTCCCAGGGACAACTCTGGAAACACCATATATTTT. Protein product: CVSIIPRDNSGNTIYF.

This clonotype was seen more than once but under ten times. This chain uses TRBV20-1 with TRBJ2-5, with D possibly matching TRBD1 (6 bases). The CDR3 has 18 residues. Germline V gene data show CDR1 as DFQATT and CDR2 as SNEGSKA (reference sequence). V was shortened by 3 bases and J by 5 bases, with 28 bases between the two germline ends. The CDR3, as DNA: TGCAGTGCTAGTACGTCTGGGCAGGGGATATTGATCGTCGAGACCCAGTACTTC. The encoded protein is CSASTSGQGILIVETQYF.

The chain is built from TRBV28 and TRBJ2-7; either TRBD1 or TRBD2 may supply D (6 bases each). V dropped 6 bases and J dropped 3 bases, with 15 bases sitting between them. The CDR3 is 14 residues long. Germline CDR1 and CDR2: MDHEN and SYDVKM. The CDR3 protein is CASSRRGSHYEQYF. CDR3 DNA sequence: TGTGCCAGCAGCCGGAGGGGGAGCCACTACGAGCAGTACTTC.

This clonotype has only a few counts. The V call is TRBV28, the J call TRBJ2-7, with 9 bases identical to TRBD2. Germline V gene data show CDR1 as MDHEN and CDR2 as SYDVKM. J was trimmed by 2 bases and V by 6 bases; bases with no gene match: 8. The CDR3 contains 15 residues. The DNA for the CDR3 is TGTGCCAGCAGCTATAGCGGGAGTCCCCCCTACGAGCAGTACTTC. Amino acids: CASSYSGSPPYEQYF.

This clonotype appeared a few times. The chain employs TRBV9 and TRBJ2-6; D is unresolved. The ends were cut back, 4 bases at V and 6 bases at J, with 8 bases in the middle. This CDR3 is 13 amino acids long. Germline loops: CDR1 SGDLS, CDR2 YYNGEE. The CDR3 coding sequence is TGTGCCAGCAGCACCCGCGCGGCCAACGTCCTGACTTTC. Residues: CASSTRAANVLTF.

This clonotype has only a few counts. V and J are TRBV20-1 and TRBJ1-5; a weak D match, TRBD1 (6 bases). V gave up 6 bases and J gave up 4 bases, with 19 bases separating them. Germline loops: CDR1 DFQATT, CDR2 SNEGSKA (reference sequence). This CDR3 spans 15 amino acids. The CDR3 reads CSAPQGNGLNQPQHF. CDR3 DNA: TGCAGTGCCCCACAGGGCAACGGCTTAAATCAGCCCCAGCATTTT.

V is TRBV9 and J is TRBJ2-1, with TRBD1 identical over 8 bases. V shed 3 bases, J shed 4 bases, and the junction held 9 bases outside the gene matches. Per the germline V gene, CDR1 is SGDLS and CDR2 is YYNGEE. CDR3 length: 16 amino acids. CDR3 protein: CASSAQPGGGYNEQFF. In DNA form, the CDR3 reads TGTGCCAGCAGCGCTCAGCCAGGGGGCGGGTACAATGAGCAGTTCTTC.

This clonotype appeared many times. The chain employs TRBV2 and TRBJ2-7; tentative D call: TRBD2 (5 bases). Germline CDR1 SNHLY, CDR2 FYNNEI. This CDR3 is 13 amino acids long. Between the trimmed V and J ends, which lost 8 bases and 2 bases, there was a span of 13 bases. CDR3 in DNA: TGTGCCAGCCTTATCGACGGGACCTACGAGCAGTACTTC. Its translation is CASLIDGTYEQYF.

This clonotype was detected ten times or more. The chain combines TRBV25-1 with TRBJ1-2; D is unresolved. In germline, CDR1 is MGHDK, CDR2 SYGVNS. With 5 bases removed from V and 12 bases from J, the gap between germline ends came to 16 bases. The CDR3 totals 12 residues. Here the CDR3 DNA reads TGTGCCAGCAGTTTGAGGTCCCTAGGGCACACCTTC. It translates to CASSLRSLGHTF.

Turning to this clonotype: A much larger clone differs from this one at a single base, so this may be a read error. The chain carries TRBV7-9 and TRBJ2-1, with 7 nucleotides matching TRBD1. CDR3 size: 15 residues. CDR1 is SEHNR and CDR2 is FQNEAQ in the germline V gene (reference sequence). The CDR3 nucleotides are TGTGCCTGCAGCTCGACAGGGTTGGACTACAATGAGCAGTTCTTC. This sequence encodes CACSSTGLDYNEQFF.

The chain joins TRBV9 to TRBJ2-4; no clear D. The CDR3 is 12 amino acids. V was trimmed by 3 bases and J by 8 bases, leaving 9 bases between them. CDR1 is SGDLS, CDR2 YYNGEE, per germline. The CDR3 coding sequence is TGTGCCAGCAGCGCCTCCGGAGACATTCAGTACTTC. Protein sequence: CASSASGDIQYF.

This chain joins TRBV9 and TRBJ2-3; no clear D. Germline V gene lookup returns CDR1 SGDLS and CDR2 YYNGEE. The CDR3 is 12 amino acids. With 4 bases removed from V and 2 bases from J, the gap between germline ends came to 5 bases. CDR3 sequence reads: CASSTNTDTQYF. As DNA, the CDR3 is TGTGCCAGCAGCACAAACACAGATACGCAGTATTTT.

This chain links TRBV29-1 with TRBJ2-1; 8 nucleotides align to TRBD1. The J call could be wrong; TRBJ2-7 is a better fit for the DNA end. CDR3 length equals 12 residues. The V gene's germline CDR1 is SQVTM and CDR2 ANQGSEA. For the CDR3, the DNA is TGCAGCGTAAGACAGGGGAATAGCGAGCAGTACTTC. Its translation: CSVRQGNSEQYF.